This T cell receptor (beta chain) was captured in a study of cytomegalovirus exposure and HLA in healthy donors. V lost 3 bases and J 5 bases, leaving 11 bases between the germline ends. There are 14 residues in the CDR3. CDR1 is SGHRS, CDR2 YFSETQ, per germline. The PCR had 60 Vbeta and 13 Jbeta primers. Using immunoSEQ multiplex PCR, the repertoire was profiled, and TCRdb retains in-frame clones only, with some absent. The table lists some 140,000 clones, around 80% of them singletons. The clonotype was recovered from a man under 40 in good health and CMV-seronegative. Sequencing was carried out using PBMCs. The chain is built from TRBV5-1 and TRBJ2-2, with D possibly matching TRBD1 (5 bases). CDR3 region: CASSSQGLTGELFF. CDR3 nucleotides: TGCGCCAGCAGCTCCCAGGGTCTAACCGGGGAGCTGTTTTTT. Complete variable domain (other parts from reference TRBV5-1 and TRBJ2-2): KAGVTQTPRYLIKTRGQQVTLSCSPISGHRSVSWYQQTPGQGLQFLFEYFSETQRNKGNFPGRFSGRQFSNSRSEMNVSTLELGDSALYLCASSSQGLTGELFFGEGSRLTVL.